The 23 T cell receptor beta chains reported below all come from one sample, sequenced in a study of early T cells in non-severe SARS-CoV-2 infection. TCRdb reanalysed the 5' RACE reads using MiXCR and keeps one entry per CDR3 protein. This repertoire shows some 77,000 distinct CDR3 sequences, over 8.5% found once; its top ten account for 4.5% to 5%. The sample taken for sequencing was whole blood. These receptors originate from an adult who was a healthcare worker with PCR-confirmed SARS-CoV-2 infection or an uninfected control (not recorded which).

This clonotype was seen ten or more times. This sequence joins TRBV5-4 and TRBJ1-2; 7 nucleotides match TRBD1. The CDR3 has 15 residues. The V gene end was trimmed by 3 bases and the J gene end by 3 bases; junction bases not matched to a gene: 8. Germline CDR1 and CDR2: SGHNT and YYREEE (reference sequence). The CDR3 sequence: CASSSTGRGYYGYTF. Here the CDR3 DNA reads TGTGCCAGCAGCTCGACAGGGAGGGGCTACTATGGCTACACCTTC.

This clonotype was seen ten or more times. The chain has TRBV6-1 and TRBJ1-2; no definite D call. CDR1 MNHNS and CDR2 SASEGT come from the germline V gene. The CDR3 contains 13 residues. Trimming took off 4 bases at V and 3 bases at J, with 9 bases between the two ends. In nucleotides, the CDR3 is TGTGCCAGCAGTGTGGATAGGGACTATGGCTACACCTTC. The encoded protein is CASSVDRDYGYTF.

To note about this clonotype: It may be a read error: a sequence one base away is much more abundant. The chain is built from TRBV10-3 and TRBJ1-1; D is ambiguous. Germline loops: CDR1 ENHRY, CDR2 SYGVKD. There are 13 residues in the CDR3. CDR3 in amino acids: CALRREMNSEAFF. The CDR3 DNA is TGTGCCCTTCGCCGGGAGATGAACTCTGAAGCTTTCTTT.

As concerns this clonotype: Possible read error: a much larger clone is one base away. The V and J genes are TRBV7-6 and TRBJ2-5, with TRBD2 matching over 10 bases. There are 17 residues in the CDR3. Germline loops: CDR1 SGHVS, CDR2 FNYEAQ. CDR3 bases: TGTCCCAGCAGCTACGACCTCTTAGCGGGAGGCGAAGAGACCCAGTACTTC. Translating gives CPSSYDLLAGGEETQYF.

The rearrangement joins TRBV18 to TRBJ2-1; TRBD2 aligns across 12 bases. V gave up 3 bases and J gave up 5 bases; unmatched junction bases: 5. The CDR3 consists of 16 residues. CDR1 and CDR2 from the germline V gene are KGHSH and LQKENI. As DNA, the CDR3 is TGTGCCAGCTCACCCCGGACTAGCGGGACCAACAATGAGCAGTTCTTC. Its translation: CASSPRTSGTNNEQFF.

V and J are TRBV28 and TRBJ1-1; D perhaps matches TRBD1 (5 bases). From germline, CDR1 is MDHEN and CDR2 SYDVKM. The CDR3 is 14 amino acids. V was trimmed by 2 bases and J by 3 bases, leaving 10 bases between them. This CDR3 is CASSLRGWDTEAFF. CDR3 in DNA: TGTGCCAGCAGTTTACGGGGCTGGGACACTGAAGCTTTCTTT.

This clonotype was seen at least ten times. The chain joins TRBV12-3 or TRBV12-4 to TRBJ1-3, with 7 positions matching TRBD1. This CDR3 contains 15 residues. V trimming: 3 bases; J trimming: 1 base; junction bases outside the gene matches: 3. The CDR3 loop reads CASSFGTASGNTIYF. The CDR3 DNA sequence: TGTGCCAGCAGTTTCGGGACAGCTTCTGGAAACACCATATATTTT.

This clonotype appeared many times. The rearrangement uses TRBV5-1 and TRBJ1-3; a weak D match, TRBD1 (5 bases). The CDR3 runs 16 residues. The V end lost 0 bases, the J end lost 4 bases, and 14 bases lay between the germline ends. Germline-derived CDR1 and CDR2 are SGHRS and YFSETQ. CDR3 amino acids: CASSLVANRLGNTIYF. The CDR3 nucleotides read TGCGCCAGCAGCTTGGTCGCGAACAGGTTAGGAAACACCATATATTTT. Full variable domain (remainder filled in from reference TRBV5-1 and TRBJ1-3): KAGVTQTPRYLIKTRGQQVTLSCSPISGHRSVSWYQQTPGQGLQFLFEYFSETQRNKGNFPGRFSGRQFSNSRSEMNVSTLELGDSALYLCASSLVANRLGNTIYFGEGSWLTVV.

The sample holds many counts of this clonotype. V gene TRBV5-7 combines with J gene TRBJ2-1, with 7 bases fitting TRBD2. TRBV5-7 belongs to the ORF category, with a function that is uncertain. The length of the CDR3 is 14 residues. With V trimmed by 4 bases and J by 8 bases, 9 bases remained unmatched. CDR3 residues: CASSAGVGRDEQFF. The DNA of the CDR3 is TGTGCCAGCAGCGCGGGGGTAGGACGGGATGAGCAGTTCTTC.

This clonotype has more than one count but fewer than ten. This rearrangement joins TRBV3-1 to TRBJ1-6; D is undetermined. V lost 4 bases and J 2 bases, leaving 18 bases between the germline ends. The CDR3 extends over 18 amino acids. Germline CDR1 is LGHDT and CDR2 is YNNKEL (reference sequence). CDR3 sequence reads: CASSPDRRAQTYNSPLHF. CDR3 DNA: TGTGCCAGCAGCCCCGATCGGAGGGCGCAGACCTATAATTCACCCCTCCACTTT.

The chain has TRBV20-1 and TRBJ2-3; the match to TRBD2 covers 12 bases. The J segment lost 0 bases and the V segment lost 7 bases, leaving 2 bases of the junction unmatched. This CDR3 comprises 14 residues. Germline values: CDR1 DFQATT, CDR2 SNEGSKA (reference sequence). The CDR3 region has the DNA TGCAGTGGGACTAGCGGGACTAGCACAGATACGCAGTATTTT. Translating it yields CSGTSGTSTDTQYF.

Points on this clonotype: It may be a read error: a sequence one base away is much more abundant. The CDR3 does not end in the conserved phenylalanine or tryptophan, so this is likely a read error. CDR3 loop: CASSLEQGAYEQYL. For the CDR3, the DNA is TGTGCCAGCAGCTTAGAGCAGGGGGCCTACGAGCAGTACCTC. This rearrangement joins TRBV5-4 to TRBJ2-7, with 7 positions matching TRBD1. Germline trimming cut 2 bases from V and 2 bases from J; bases unmatched to any gene: 4. Germline V lookup: CDR1 SGHNT, CDR2 YYREEE (reference sequence). The CDR3 contains 14 residues.

This clonotype was observed at least ten times. This chain links TRBV3-1 with TRBJ1-2; TRBD1 might be the D (6 bases). Germline V gene lookup returns CDR1 LGHDT and CDR2 YNNKEL (reference sequence). Trimming shortened V by 3 bases and J by 8 bases, and 16 bases separated the two germline ends. This CDR3 region has 14 residues. The CDR3: CASSQATGTWGYTF. CDR3 coding DNA: TGTGCCAGCAGCCAGGCGACAGGCACGTGGGGCTACACCTTC. Combining the CDR3 with reference TRBV3-1 and TRBJ1-2 gives the whole variable domain DTAVSQTPKYLVTQMGNDKSIKCEQNLGHDTMYWYKQDSKKFLKIMFSYNNKELIINETVPNRFSPKSPDKAHLNLHINSLELGDSAVYFCASSQATGTWGYTFGSGTRLTVV.

V gene TRBV27 combines with J gene TRBJ1-1, with a weak D call TRBD1 (6 bases). CDR1 is MNHEY and CDR2 is SMNVEV in the germline V gene (reference sequence). This CDR3 contains 15 residues. Trimming stripped 4 bases from V and 3 bases from J, with 15 bases between. This CDR3 reads CASSSTPDSYTEAFF. The CDR3 DNA follows: TGTGCCAGCAGTTCCACCCCGGACAGCTACACTGAAGCTTTCTTT.

This clonotype was observed at least ten times. For the CDR3, the DNA is TGTGCCAGCAGCTTAGTTTCCAGCGGGAGGGGGGCAGATACGCAGTATTTT. Translated, it gives CASSLVSSGRGADTQYF. The rearrangement joins TRBV7-2 to TRBJ2-3; 10 bases fit TRBD2. This CDR3 has 17 amino acids. J gave up 4 bases and V 1 base, and 8 bases lay outside the gene matches. Germline-derived CDR1 and CDR2 are SGHTA and FQGNSA.

This clonotype was seen ten or more times. The rearrangement links TRBV7-2 to TRBJ2-7; unclear D gene. Germline CDR1 and CDR2: SGHTA and FQGNSA. Trimming stripped 3 bases from V and 7 bases from J, with 10 bases between. This CDR3 spans 12 amino acids. CDR3 sequence reads: CASSLQRTEQYF. The CDR3 DNA is TGTGCCAGCAGCTTGCAACGAACTGAGCAGTACTTC.

This clonotype was observed many times. The chain uses TRBV29-1 and TRBJ2-3; TRBD1 or TRBD2 may be the D gene (5 bases each). There are 10 residues in the CDR3. Looked up from germline, CDR1 is SQVTM and CDR2 is ANQGSEA. Trimming cost V 7 bases and J 6 bases, with 8 bases left between them. CDR3 bases: TGCAGCGGAGGGGAGGATACGCAGTATTTT. It encodes CSGGEDTQYF.

This clonotype was counted between two and nine times. This chain connects TRBV2 to TRBJ2-5; TRBD2 matches at 7 bases. This CDR3 is 17 amino acids long. Trimming took 6 bases from V and 5 from J; bases not matched to a gene: 18. Germline V gene lookup returns CDR1 SNHLY and CDR2 FYNNEI. The CDR3: CASRTSSGWLKMETQYF. As DNA, the CDR3 is TGTGCCAGCAGGACTTCTAGCGGATGGTTAAAAATGGAGACCCAGTACTTC.

This clonotype was picked up a small number of times. The chain couples TRBV28 to TRBJ2-2; 8 positions match TRBD2. Looked up from germline, CDR1 is MDHEN and CDR2 is SYDVKM. With 6 bases clipped from V and 3 bases from J, the junction kept 6 bases outside the gene matches. The CDR3 length is 15 residues. In nucleotides, the CDR3 is TGTGCCAGCAGCTCTAGCGGGTCGTACACCGGGGAGCTGTTTTTT. Amino acid sequence: CASSSSGSYTGELFF.

This clonotype showed up many times. V gene TRBV2 combines with J gene TRBJ2-3; D not certain. The V end was cut by 5 bases, the J end by 4 bases, with 13 bases between. Germline CDR1 reads SNHLY; CDR2 reads FYNNEI. The CDR3 consists of 14 residues. The CDR3 protein is CASSRQTNADTQYF. The CDR3 coding sequence is TGTGCCAGCAGTCGCCAGACCAATGCAGATACGCAGTATTTT.

The table lists this clonotype with a few counts. The rearrangement joins TRBV10-2 to TRBJ2-7, with D possibly being TRBD1 (7 bases). The CDR3 has 13 amino acids. Germline assignment: CDR1 WSHSY and CDR2 SAAADI. The ends were cut back, 6 bases at V and 9 bases at J, with 18 bases in the middle. The CDR3 DNA is TGCGCCAGCAGGGCGGGGACAGCTGAGGTGCAGTACTTC. Translation: CASRAGTAEVQYF.

This clonotype appeared many times. The V call is TRBV28, the J call TRBJ2-5, with a possible D match to TRBD2 (6 bases). Germline-derived CDR1 and CDR2 are MDHEN and SYDVKM. The ends were cut back, 5 bases at V and 1 base at J, with 14 bases in the middle. CDR3 size: 15 residues. The CDR3 region is CASSQGGAVQETQYF. For the CDR3, the DNA is TGTGCCAGCAGTCAAGGCGGGGCGGTCCAAGAGACCCAGTACTTC.

Ten or more counts support this clonotype. The chain carries TRBV28 and TRBJ1-2, with D maybe TRBD1 (5 bases). Germline loops: CDR1 MDHEN, CDR2 SYDVKM. V dropped 4 bases and J dropped 8 bases, with 17 bases sitting between them. This CDR3 is 14 amino acids long. CDR3 coding DNA: TGTGCCAGCAGTTCAGGGACGGGGACGCTCGGCTACACCTTC. This encodes CASSSGTGTLGYTF.